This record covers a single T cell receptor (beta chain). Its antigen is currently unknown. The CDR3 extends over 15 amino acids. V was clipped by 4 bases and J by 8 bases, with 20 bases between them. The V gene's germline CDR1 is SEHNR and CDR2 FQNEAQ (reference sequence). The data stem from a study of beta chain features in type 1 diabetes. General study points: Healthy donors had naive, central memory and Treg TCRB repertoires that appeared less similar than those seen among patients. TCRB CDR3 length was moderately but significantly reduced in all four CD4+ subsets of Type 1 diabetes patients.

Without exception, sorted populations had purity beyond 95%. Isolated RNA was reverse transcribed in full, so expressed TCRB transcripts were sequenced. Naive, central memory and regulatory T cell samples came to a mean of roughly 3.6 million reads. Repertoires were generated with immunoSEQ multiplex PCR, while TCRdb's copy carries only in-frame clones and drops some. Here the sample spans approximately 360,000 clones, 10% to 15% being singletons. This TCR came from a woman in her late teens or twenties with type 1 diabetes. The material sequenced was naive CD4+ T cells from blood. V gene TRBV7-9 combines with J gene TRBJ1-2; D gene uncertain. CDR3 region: CASSSRIEFPGGYTF. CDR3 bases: TGTGCCAGCAGCTCAAGGATTGAATTTCCGGGAGGCTACACCTTC.